A single sample gave rise to the 22 T cell receptor beta chains below, sequenced in a study of cytomegalovirus exposure and HLA in healthy donors. The PCR was carried out with 60 Vbeta primers and 13 Jbeta primers. The protocol was immunoSEQ multiplex PCR, while the TCRdb copy is restricted to in-frame clones and leaves out a portion. The sample lists 200,000 to 250,000 clones, 78% occurring once. Sequencing input: PBMCs. The source is a male donor in good health and CMV-seronegative.

CDR3 coding DNA: TGTGCCAGCACCTTAAGCGGGACAGGGACGTATGGCTACACCTTC. Encoded protein: CASTLSGTGTYGYTF. The chain has TRBV6-5 and TRBJ1-2; 9 bases map to TRBD1. Per germline, CDR1 MNHEY and CDR2 SVGAGI. The CDR3 runs 15 residues. J was trimmed by 5 bases and V by 7 bases; bases with no gene match: 11.

The chain employs TRBV28 and TRBJ2-2; 8 positions match TRBD2. V lost 7 bases to trimming and J lost 6 bases; unmatched junction nucleotides: 7. Germline CDR1 reads MDHEN; CDR2 reads SYDVKM. The CDR3 totals 14 residues. CDR3 bases: TGTGCCAGCAAACCGGGAGGGAGCTCCGGGGAGCTGTTTTTT. Protein: CASKPGGSSGELFF.

This rearrangement joins TRBV19 to TRBJ1-5, with D perhaps matching TRBD1 (6 bases). CDR1 LNHDA and CDR2 SQIVND come from the germline V gene (reference sequence). This CDR3 comprises 15 residues. V was cut by 4 bases and J by 5 bases, with 15 bases left in between. CDR3 coding DNA: TGTGCCAGTAGTACCGCACAGGGCCGCCATCAGCCCCAGCATTTT. As protein: CASSTAQGRHQPQHF.

The V and J genes are TRBV5-1 and TRBJ1-6; D is uncertain. The V and J ends lost 1 base and 3 bases respectively, with 11 bases between them. Germline values: CDR1 SGHRS, CDR2 YFSETQ. This CDR3 region has 16 residues. CDR3 protein: CASSLYEPGYNSPLHF. The CDR3, as DNA: TGCGCCAGCAGCTTGTACGAGCCCGGCTATAATTCACCCCTCCACTTT.

For this clone: A junction boundary mismatches the germline segment, possibly from a read error. The chain has TRBV5-6 and TRBJ1-1, with D perhaps matching TRBD1 (5 bases). This CDR3 has 14 residues. CDR1 SGHDT and CDR2 YYEEEE come from the germline V gene. CDR3 DNA: TGTGCCAGCAACTTGAGACAGATGAACACTGAAGCTTTCTTT. Translation gives CASNLRQMNTEAFF.

This clone was counted between two and nine times. The chain joins TRBV28 to TRBJ2-7, with 9 bases aligning to TRBD1. CDR3 length: 12 residues. Germline lookup yields CDR1 MDHEN and CDR2 SYDVKM. V was pared by 8 bases and J by 2 bases, with 1 base of the junction left unmatched. The CDR3, as DNA: TGTGCCAGCGGGACAGGGACCTACGAGCAGTACTTC. Translating it yields CASGTGTYEQYF.

This chain connects TRBV6-6 to TRBJ2-1; 7 nucleotides agree with TRBD1. Germline CDR1 reads MNHNY; CDR2 reads SVGAGI (reference sequence). This CDR3 has 15 residues. J gave up 15 bases and V 0 bases, and 14 bases lay outside the gene matches. In DNA, the CDR3 is TGTGCCAGCAGTTACTCAGGACAGGAAAAGGCCAGGGGGTTCTTC. Its translation is CASSYSGQEKARGFF.

The gene calls are TRBV10-3 and TRBJ1-5, with 7 bases lining up with TRBD1. This CDR3 comprises 15 residues. The V and J ends lost 10 bases and 5 bases, in that order; junction bases with no gene match: 14. Germline loops: CDR1 ENHRY, CDR2 SYGVKD. The CDR3 coding sequence is TGTGCCAGCCAGTTAGGGACAGCAGAATATCAGCCCCAGCATTTT. Encoded protein: CASQLGTAEYQPQHF.

This clone was detected only once. V gene TRBV20-1 combines with J gene TRBJ2-7; D is ambiguous. V lost 3 bases and J lost 5, with 5 bases in between. In germline, CDR1 is DFQATT, CDR2 SNEGSKA (reference sequence). The CDR3 has 10 residues. CDR3 sequence reads: CSARSDEQYF. CDR3 coding DNA: TGCAGTGCTAGGAGCGACGAGCAGTACTTC.

This chain uses TRBV19 with TRBJ2-6; maybe TRBD1 (5 bases). This CDR3 contains 17 residues. Germline V gene data show CDR1 as LNHDA and CDR2 as SQIVND (reference sequence). Trimming took 3 bases from V and 0 from J, leaving 12 bases between them. The CDR3 reads CASSIMDIGSGANVLTF. The CDR3 coding sequence is TGTGCCAGTAGTATTATGGACATCGGCTCTGGGGCCAACGTCCTGACTTTC.

The rearrangement joins TRBV6-6 to TRBJ2-4; D is perhaps TRBD1 (8 bases). The CDR3 sequence is 14 residues long. The germline V gene encodes CDR1 MNHNY and CDR2 SVGAGI (reference sequence). V was clipped by 7 bases and J by 5 bases, with 15 bases between them. The CDR3 DNA is TGTGCCAGCACCTGGACAGGGAGGGAAAACATTCAGTACTTC. Translating gives CASTWTGRENIQYF.

This chain joins TRBV15 and TRBJ2-5; 7 bases are shared with TRBD1. TRBJ2-7 explains the end of the DNA better; the J call may be wrong. This CDR3 is 15 amino acids long. The germline CDR1 and CDR2 sequences are LNHNV and YYDKDF (reference sequence). The CDR3 here is CATSREIQGNYEQYF. In DNA, the CDR3 is TGTGCCACCAGCAGAGAGATACAGGGGAATTACGAGCAGTACTTC.

J is TRBJ2-1 and V is TRBV7-9, with 10 bases that match TRBD2. This CDR3 spans 14 amino acids. V lost 7 bases to trimming and J lost 7 bases; unmatched junction nucleotides: 7. The germline CDR1 and CDR2 sequences are SEHNR and FQNEAQ (reference sequence). The CDR3 nucleotides read TGTGCCAGCAATATCGCTAGCGGGGGAAATGAGCAGTTCTTC. This codes for CASNIASGGNEQFF.

This chain links TRBV28 with TRBJ2-1, with TRBD1 matching 7 bases. Trimming removed 6 bases from V and 4 bases from J; junction bases left unmatched: 9. From germline, CDR1 is MDHEN and CDR2 SYDVKM. The CDR3 runs 15 residues. The DNA of the CDR3 is TGTGCCAGCAGCCCCGGGACAGACGTTTACAATGAGCAGTTCTTC. The encoded protein is CASSPGTDVYNEQFF.

A remark on this clone: The same CDR3 can be traced to other DNA sequences in this sample. The J gene is TRBJ2-7, the V gene TRBV5-1; 10 bases are a match to TRBD1. Germline CDR1 and CDR2: SGHRS and YFSETQ. With 4 bases clipped from V and 2 bases from J, the junction kept 3 bases outside the gene matches. The length of the CDR3 is 14 residues. The CDR3 DNA reads TGCGCCAGCAGCCCCGGACAGGGGGCCTACGAGCAGTACTTC. This gives the protein CASSPGQGAYEQYF.

The J gene is TRBJ2-3, the V gene TRBV11-2, with D perhaps matching TRBD2 (6 bases). Germline CDR1 reads SGHAT; CDR2 reads FQNNGV. CDR3 length equals 12 residues. V was clipped by 4 bases and J by 7 bases, with 9 bases between them. The CDR3 reads CASSSTSNTQYF. CDR3 nucleotide sequence: TGTGCCAGCAGCTCCACTAGCAATACGCAGTATTTT.

The chain employs TRBV7-7 and TRBJ2-5; D gene uncertain. CDR3 length: 14 residues. The V and J ends lost 0 bases and 3 bases respectively, with 8 bases between them. Germline assignment: CDR1 SSHAT and CDR2 FNYEAQ (reference sequence). Here the CDR3 reads CASSLAGRKETQYF. DNA for the CDR3: TGTGCCAGCAGCTTAGCTGGCAGGAAAGAGACCCAGTACTTC.

V gene TRBV7-9 combines with J gene TRBJ1-5; D uncertain. Between the trimmed V and J ends, which lost 2 bases and 0 bases, there was a span of 8 bases. Germline V gene lookup returns CDR1 SEHNR and CDR2 FQNEAQ (reference sequence). This CDR3 contains 15 residues. In nucleotides, the CDR3 is TGTGCCAGCAGCTTAACCCCAGATAGCAATCAGCCCCAGCATTTT. It specifies CASSLTPDSNQPQHF.

V and J are TRBV6-4 and TRBJ2-1; 8 bases are shared with TRBD2. V dropped 6 bases and J dropped 7; count of bases not matched to a gene: 11. Germline-derived CDR1 and CDR2 are MRHNA and SNTAGT. The CDR3 has 15 residues. The CDR3 sequence: CASRAEGLVGNEQFF. The CDR3 DNA reads TGTGCCAGCAGAGCCGAGGGACTAGTAGGGAATGAGCAGTTCTTC.

The chain carries TRBV12-5 and TRBJ2-1; 10 nucleotides match TRBD2. Trimming took 0 bases from V and 7 from J; bases not matched to a gene: 6. This CDR3 has 16 residues. Looked up from germline, CDR1 is LGHNT and CDR2 is FRNRAP. The CDR3 here is CASGLVVAGGRNEQFF. For the CDR3, the DNA is TGTGCTAGTGGTTTGGTCGTAGCGGGAGGAAGGAATGAGCAGTTCTTC.

The chain employs TRBV6-1 and TRBJ1-2; 8 bases line up with TRBD1. V lost 4 bases to trimming and J lost 6 bases; unmatched junction nucleotides: 10. The CDR3 has 15 amino acids. The germline V gene encodes CDR1 MNHNS and CDR2 SASEGT. The CDR3: CASSGMTGAYDGYTF. The CDR3 nucleotides are TGTGCCAGCAGTGGTATGACAGGGGCTTACGATGGCTACACCTTC.

Details on this clone: One end of the junction does not line up with germline, which may come from a read error. The J gene is TRBJ2-1, the V gene TRBV7-7; 13 nucleotides align to TRBD2. This CDR3 contains 16 residues. Germline V gives CDR1 SSHAT, CDR2 FNYEAQ (reference sequence). CDR3: CASSLAGLAGSNEQFF. CDR3 in DNA: TGTGCTAGCAGCTTAGCGGGACTAGCGGGGAGCAATGAGCAGTTCTTC.